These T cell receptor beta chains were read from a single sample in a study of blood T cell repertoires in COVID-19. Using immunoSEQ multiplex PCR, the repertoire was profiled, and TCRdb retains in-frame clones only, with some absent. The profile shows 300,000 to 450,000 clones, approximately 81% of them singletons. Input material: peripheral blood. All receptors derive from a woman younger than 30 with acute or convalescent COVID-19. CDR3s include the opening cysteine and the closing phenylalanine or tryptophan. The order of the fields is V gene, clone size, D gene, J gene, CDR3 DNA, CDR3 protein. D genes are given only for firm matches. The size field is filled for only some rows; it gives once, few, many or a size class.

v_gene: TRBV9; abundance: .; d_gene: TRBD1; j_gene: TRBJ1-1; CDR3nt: TGTGCCAGCAGCGGGGACAGAACGAACACTGAAGCTTTCTTT; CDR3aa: CASSGDRTNTEAFF
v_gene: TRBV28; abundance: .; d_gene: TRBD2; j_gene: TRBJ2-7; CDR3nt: TGTGCCAGCAGTCCCCCCCCCGGGACTAGCGGGAGTTACGAGCAGTACTTC; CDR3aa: CASSPPPGTSGSYEQYF
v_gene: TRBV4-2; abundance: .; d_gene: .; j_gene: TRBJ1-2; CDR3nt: TGTGCCAGCAGCCATTCGGATGTGGAGGGCTACACCTTC; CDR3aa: CASSHSDVEGYTF
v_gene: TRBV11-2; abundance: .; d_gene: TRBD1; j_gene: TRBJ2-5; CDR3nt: TGTGCCAGCAGCTTCCGACAGGGGGCCGCGGAGACCCAGTACTTC; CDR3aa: CASSFRQGAAETQYF
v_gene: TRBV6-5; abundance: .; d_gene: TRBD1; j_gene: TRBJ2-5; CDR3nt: TGTGCCAGCAGTTACGGCCGGGACAGACTCCAAGAGACCCAGTACTTC; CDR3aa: CASSYGRDRLQETQYF
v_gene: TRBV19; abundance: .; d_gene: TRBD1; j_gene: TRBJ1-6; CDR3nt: TGTGCCAGTAGTCAAGACAGGGGGCGGGATAATTCACCCCTCCACTTT; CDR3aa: CASSQDRGRDNSPLHF
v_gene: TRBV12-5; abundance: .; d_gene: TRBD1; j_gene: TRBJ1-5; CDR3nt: TGTGCTAGTGGCCCAGGGACAGGGAGCAATCAGCCCCAGCATTTT; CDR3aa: CASGPGTGSNQPQHF
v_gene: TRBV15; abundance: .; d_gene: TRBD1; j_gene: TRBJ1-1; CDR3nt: TGTGCCACCAGCAGAGAGGGACAGGGGGTGGCCACTGAAGCTTTCTTT; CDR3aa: CATSREGQGVATEAFF
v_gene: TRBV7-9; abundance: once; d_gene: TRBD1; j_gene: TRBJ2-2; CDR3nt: TGTGCCGCCGGGGACAGGGATGTCGGGGAGCTGTTTTTT; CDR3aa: CAAGDRDVGELFF
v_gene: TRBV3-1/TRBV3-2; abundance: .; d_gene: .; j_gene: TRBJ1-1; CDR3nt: TGTGCCAGCAGCCAAGATCTTCCACAGGGGAACACTGAAGCTTTCTTT; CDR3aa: CASSQDLPQGNTEAFF
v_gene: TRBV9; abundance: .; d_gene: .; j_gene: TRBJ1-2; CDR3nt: TGTGCCAGCACCCGGGGGGTTAACTATGGCTACACCTTC; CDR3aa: CASTRGVNYGYTF
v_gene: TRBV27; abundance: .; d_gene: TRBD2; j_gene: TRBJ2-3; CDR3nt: TGTGCCAGCAGTTTGGCGGCTAGCGGGGGTCACGCTGATACGCAGTATTTT; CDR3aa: CASSLAASGGHADTQYF
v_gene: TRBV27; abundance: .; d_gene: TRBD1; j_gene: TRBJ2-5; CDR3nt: TGTGCCAGCTCACCAAAGGGGGCTGAAGAGACCCAGTACTTC; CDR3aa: CASSPKGAEETQYF
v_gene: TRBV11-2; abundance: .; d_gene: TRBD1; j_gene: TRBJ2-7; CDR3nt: TGTGCCAGCAGCTTAATCTATACAGGGGCCACCTACGAGCAGTACTTC; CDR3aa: CASSLIYTGATYEQYF
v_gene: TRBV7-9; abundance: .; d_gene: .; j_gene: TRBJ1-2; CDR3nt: TGTGCCAGCAGCTTACGGGACACATCTAACTATGGCTACACCTTC; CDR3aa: CASSLRDTSNYGYTF
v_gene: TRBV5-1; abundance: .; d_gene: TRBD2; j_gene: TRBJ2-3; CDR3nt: TGCGCCAGCGAACAACTAGCGGGAGGAACAGATACGCAGTATTTT; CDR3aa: CASEQLAGGTDTQYF
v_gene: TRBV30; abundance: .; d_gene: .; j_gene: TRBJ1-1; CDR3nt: TGTGCCTGGATTGCCCTGAGTGAAGCTTTCTTT; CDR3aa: CAWIALSEAFF
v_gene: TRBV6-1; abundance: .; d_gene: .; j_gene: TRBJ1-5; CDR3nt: TGTGCCAGCAGTGGGGGCACCGGGACCGTGTTTGGGACACACAATCAGCCCCAGCATTTT; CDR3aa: CASSGGTGTVFGTHNQPQHF
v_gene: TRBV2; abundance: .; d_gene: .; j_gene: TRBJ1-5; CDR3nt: TGTGCCAGCACGGCGACTTACGGCAATCAGCCCCAGCATTTT; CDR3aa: CASTATYGNQPQHF
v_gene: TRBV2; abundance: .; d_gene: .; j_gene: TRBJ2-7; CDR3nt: TGTGCCAGCAGTGAAGGAGGGCGCGAGCAGTACTTC; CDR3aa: CASSEGGREQYF
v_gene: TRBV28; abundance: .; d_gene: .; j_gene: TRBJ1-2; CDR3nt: TGTGCCAGCAGTCCGACAGCCCCCACCGGTAACCCCGACTATGGCTACACCTTC; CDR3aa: CASSPTAPTGNPDYGYTF
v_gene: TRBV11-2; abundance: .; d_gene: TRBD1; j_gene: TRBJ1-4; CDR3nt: TGTGCCAGCAGCGGGAGGGACAGGGAGGAAAAACTGTTTTTT; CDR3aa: CASSGRDREEKLFF
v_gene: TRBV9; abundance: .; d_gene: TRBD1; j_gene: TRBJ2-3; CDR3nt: TGTGCCAGCAGCGTGGGACAGGGGACAGATACGCAGTATTTT; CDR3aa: CASSVGQGTDTQYF
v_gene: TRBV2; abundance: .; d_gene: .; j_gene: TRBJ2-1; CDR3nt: TGTGCCAGCAGTTCGGACAGAGACAATGAGCAGTTCTTC; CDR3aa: CASSSDRDNEQFF
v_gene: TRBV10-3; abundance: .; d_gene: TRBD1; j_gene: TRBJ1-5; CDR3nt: TGTGCCATCAGTGACTCCGGGACAGCGAGCAATCAGCCCCAGCATTTT; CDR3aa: CAISDSGTASNQPQHF
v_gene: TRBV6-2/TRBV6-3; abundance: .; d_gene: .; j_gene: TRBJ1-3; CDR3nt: TGTGCCAGCAGTTACGGGCAGGACTCCTCTGGAAACACCATATATTTT; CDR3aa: CASSYGQDSSGNTIYF
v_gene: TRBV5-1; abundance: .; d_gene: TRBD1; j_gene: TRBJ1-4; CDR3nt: TGCGCCAGCGCACTGGACAGGGGAGGCGAAAAACTGTTTTTT; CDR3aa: CASALDRGGEKLFF
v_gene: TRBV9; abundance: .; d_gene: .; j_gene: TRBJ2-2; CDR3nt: TGTGCCAGCAGCGTAGGCCAGGGTACGAACACCGGGGAGCTGTTTTTT; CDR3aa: CASSVGQGTNTGELFF
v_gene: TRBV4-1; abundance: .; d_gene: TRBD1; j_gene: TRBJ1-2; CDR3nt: TGCGCCAGCAGCGTTCGGACAGGTTTCTATGGCTACACCTTC; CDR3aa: CASSVRTGFYGYTF
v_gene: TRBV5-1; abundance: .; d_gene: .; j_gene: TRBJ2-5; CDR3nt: TGCGCCAGCAGCTTCTCAGGGGCCGTAGGAGAGACCCAGTACTTC; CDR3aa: CASSFSGAVGETQYF
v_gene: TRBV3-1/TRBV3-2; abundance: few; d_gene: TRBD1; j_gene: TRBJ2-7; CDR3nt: TGTGCCAGCAGCCAAGATGTCAGGGGGTACGAGCAGTACTTC; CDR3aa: CASSQDVRGYEQYF
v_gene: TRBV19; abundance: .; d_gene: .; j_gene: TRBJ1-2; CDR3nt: TGTGCCAGTAGTATTAAGAGGGCCTCTGGCTACACCTTC; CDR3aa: CASSIKRASGYTF
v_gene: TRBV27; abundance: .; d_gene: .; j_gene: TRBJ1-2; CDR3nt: TGTGCCAGTGGGAGGGGTTTTTGGGATGGCTACACCTTC; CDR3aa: CASGRGFWDGYTF
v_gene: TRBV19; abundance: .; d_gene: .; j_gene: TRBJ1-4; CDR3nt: TGTGCCAGCTCGGGACTAAGAGTACAGTCCCATGAAAAACTGTTTTTT; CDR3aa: CASSGLRVQSHEKLFF
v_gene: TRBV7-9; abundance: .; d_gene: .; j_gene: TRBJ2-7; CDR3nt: TGTGCCAGCAGCTTAGCGCTCTCTAGCGACTCCTACGAGCAGTACTTC; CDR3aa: CASSLALSSDSYEQYF
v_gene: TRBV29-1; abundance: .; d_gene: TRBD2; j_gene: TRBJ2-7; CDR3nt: TGCAGCGTTGAAGAGGGGGGGAGGGAGTACTTC; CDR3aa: CSVEEGGREYF
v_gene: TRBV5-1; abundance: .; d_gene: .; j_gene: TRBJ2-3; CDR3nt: TGCGCCAGCAGCCGGGGGACTTCTACAGATACGCAGTATTTT; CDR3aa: CASSRGTSTDTQYF
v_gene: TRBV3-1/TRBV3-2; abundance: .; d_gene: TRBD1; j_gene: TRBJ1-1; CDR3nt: TGTGCCAGCAGCTACCAGGGGGGGAACACTGAAGCTTTCTTT; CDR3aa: CASSYQGGNTEAFF
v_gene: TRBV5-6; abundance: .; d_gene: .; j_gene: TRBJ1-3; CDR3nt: TGTGCCAGCAGCACGTTAATACAGGGAGGGGACACCATATATTTT; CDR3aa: CASSTLIQGGDTIYF
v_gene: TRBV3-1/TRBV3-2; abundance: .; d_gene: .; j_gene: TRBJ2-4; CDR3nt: TGTGCCAGCAGCCAAGGACAGAGGCTAGCCAAAAACATTCAGTACTTC; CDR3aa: CASSQGQRLAKNIQYF
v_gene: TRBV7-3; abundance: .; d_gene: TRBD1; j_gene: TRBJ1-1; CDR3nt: TGTGCCAGCAGCTTATCGGACAGGGGGCTGATCACTGAAGCTTTCTTT; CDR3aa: CASSLSDRGLITEAFF
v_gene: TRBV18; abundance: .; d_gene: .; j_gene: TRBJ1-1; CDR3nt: TGTGCCAGCTCACCACAAGCTATGAACACTGAAGCTTTCTTT; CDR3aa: CASSPQAMNTEAFF
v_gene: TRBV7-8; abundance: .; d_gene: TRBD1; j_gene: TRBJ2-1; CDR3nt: TGTGCCAGCAGCGCGCCGGGACAGGGGAGGGAGCAGTTCTTC; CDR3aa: CASSAPGQGREQFF
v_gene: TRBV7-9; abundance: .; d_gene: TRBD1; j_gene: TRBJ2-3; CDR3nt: TGTGCCAGCAGCTTTCGGGACAGGGGAACAGATACGCAGTATTTT; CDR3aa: CASSFRDRGTDTQYF
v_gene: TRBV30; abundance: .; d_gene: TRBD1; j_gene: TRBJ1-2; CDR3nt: TGTGCCTGGAGTCTTCAGGGGGCGCAAGGCTATGGCTACACCTTC; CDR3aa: CAWSLQGAQGYGYTF
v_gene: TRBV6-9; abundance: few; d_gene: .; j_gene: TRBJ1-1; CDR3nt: TGTGCCAGCAGTTATTCCCTCCACAAGACAATATGGTACACTGAAGCTTTCTTT; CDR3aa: CASSYSLHKTIWYTEAFF
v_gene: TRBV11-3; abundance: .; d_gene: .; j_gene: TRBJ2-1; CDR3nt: TGTGCCAGCAGCTTAGCCAGGGCCTACAATGAGCAGTTCTTC; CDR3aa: CASSLARAYNEQFF
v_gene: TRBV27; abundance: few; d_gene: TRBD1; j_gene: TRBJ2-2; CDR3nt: TGTGCCAGCAGTCCGACAGGGGCGGCCACCGGGGAGCTGTTTTTT; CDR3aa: CASSPTGAATGELFF
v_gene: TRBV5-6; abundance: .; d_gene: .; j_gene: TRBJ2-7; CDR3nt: TGTGCCAGCAGCTTGGTGCAGGTCTCCTACGAGCAGTACTTC; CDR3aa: CASSLVQVSYEQYF
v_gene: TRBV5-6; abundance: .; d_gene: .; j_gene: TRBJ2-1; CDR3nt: TGTGCCAGCAGCTTATTTGGGTGGGCCAGTGAGCAGTTCTTC; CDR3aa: CASSLFGWASEQFF
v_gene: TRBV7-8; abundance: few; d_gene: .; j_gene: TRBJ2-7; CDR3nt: TGTGCCAGCAGCTCGACACGCTACGAGCAGTACTTC; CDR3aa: CASSSTRYEQYF